This TCR beta chain was found in a study of T cell responses to AZD1222 COVID-19 vaccine. CDR1 is KGHDR, CDR2 SFDVKD, per germline. V gave up 3 bases and J gave up 3 bases; unmatched junction bases: 3. CDR3 length equals 16 residues. The method was immunoSEQ multiplex PCR; TCRdb's version includes in-frame clones alone and lacks a portion of them. The sample has roughly 36,000 clones, roughly 89% seen once. About this clone itself: Its specificity is not known.

Findings and limits, study-wide: Spike regions recognized by vaccine-associated CD4 TCRs spanned the protein, led by 160-218 and 743-854.

The chain carries TRBV24-1 and TRBJ2-3; the match to TRBD2 covers 12 bases. The receptor was derived from an adult in good health. Sample: peripheral blood, taken on day 0 of AZD1222 vaccination. For the CDR3, the DNA is TGTGCCACCAGTGATCCTAGCGGGAGGGCTACAGATACGCAGTATTTT. It codes for CATSDPSGRATDTQYF.